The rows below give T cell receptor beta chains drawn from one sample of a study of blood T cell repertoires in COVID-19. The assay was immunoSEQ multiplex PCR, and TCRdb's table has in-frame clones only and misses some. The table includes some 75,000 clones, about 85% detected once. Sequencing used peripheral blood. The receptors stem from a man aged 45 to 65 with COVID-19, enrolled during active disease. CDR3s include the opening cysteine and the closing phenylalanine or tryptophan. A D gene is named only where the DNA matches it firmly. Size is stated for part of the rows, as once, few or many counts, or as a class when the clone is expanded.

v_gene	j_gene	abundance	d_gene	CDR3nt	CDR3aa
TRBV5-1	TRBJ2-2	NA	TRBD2	TGCGCCAGCACGCTATCCGGGACTAGCGGCACCGGGGAGCTGTTTTTT	CASTLSGTSGTGELFF
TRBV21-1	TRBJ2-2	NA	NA	TGTGCCAGCCCAACCACTCTAAACACCGGGGAGCTGTTTTTT	CASPTTLNTGELFF
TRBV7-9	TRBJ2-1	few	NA	TGTGCCAGCAGCTTTCAGAATGAGCAGTTCTTC	CASSFQNEQFF
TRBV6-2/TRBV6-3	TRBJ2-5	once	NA	TGTGCCAGCAGCAACAGGGTGGAGACCCAGTACTTC	CASSNRVETQYF
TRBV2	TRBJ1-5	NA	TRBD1	TGTGCCAGCAGTAAAGCGGGACAGGGAGATCAGCCCCAGCATTTT	CASSKAGQGDQPQHF
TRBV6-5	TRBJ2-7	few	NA	TGTGCCAGCAGTACAGGGATCGGCTACGAGCAGTACTTC	CASSTGIGYEQYF
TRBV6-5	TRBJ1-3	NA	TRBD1	TGTGCCAGCAGTCCCCTGGACAGGTCGGGAAACACCATATATTTT	CASSPLDRSGNTIYF
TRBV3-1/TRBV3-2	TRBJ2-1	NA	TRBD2	TGTGCCAGCAGCCAAGGGCTAGCGGGCAATGAGCAGTTCTTC	CASSQGLAGNEQFF
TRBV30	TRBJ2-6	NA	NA	TGTGCCTGGAGGGGGAGGCACTCTGGGGCCAACGTCCTGACTTTC	CAWRGRHSGANVLTF
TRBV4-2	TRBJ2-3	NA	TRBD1	TGTGCCAGCAGAGACAGGGCGAGCACAGATACGCAGTATTTT	CASRDRASTDTQYF
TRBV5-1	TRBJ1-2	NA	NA	TGCGCCAGCAGCTTGAGGGGTAACTATGGCTACACCTTC	CASSLRGNYGYTF
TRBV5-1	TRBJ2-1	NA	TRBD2	TGCGCCAGCAGCTTAACTAGCGGGAGAGGGAATGAGCAGTTCTTC	CASSLTSGRGNEQFF
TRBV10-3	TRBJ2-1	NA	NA	TGTGCCATAAGAACAGGTTCCGGTGAGCAGTTCTTC	CAIRTGSGEQFF
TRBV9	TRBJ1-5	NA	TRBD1	TGTGCCAGCAGCTCAGGGACAGGGGCGCGGGATCAGCCCCAGCATTTT	CASSSGTGARDQPQHF
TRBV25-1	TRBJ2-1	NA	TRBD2	TGTGCCAGCTCCTACTTAGCGGGAGGGATTGATGAGCAGTTCTTC	CASSYLAGGIDEQFF
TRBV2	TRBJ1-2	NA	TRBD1	TGTGCCAGCAGGCCAACAGGGGTCGTCGAAGGCTACACCTTC	CASRPTGVVEGYTF
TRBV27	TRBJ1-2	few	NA	TGTGCCAGCAGTTTCTTCGGGAACTATGGCTACACCTTC	CASSFFGNYGYTF
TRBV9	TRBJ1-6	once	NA	TGTGCCAGCAGCCCCAATGAGATTTCTAATTCACCCCTCCACTTT	CASSPNEISNSPLHF
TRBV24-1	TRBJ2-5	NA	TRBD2	TGTGCCACCAGTGAGGGGGGGACCCCGGGGACCCAGTACTTC	CATSEGGTPGTQYF
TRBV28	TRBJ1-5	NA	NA	TGTGCCAGCAGTTTGGGCCATCAGCCCCAGCATTTT	CASSLGHQPQHF
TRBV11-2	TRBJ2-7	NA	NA	TGTGCCAGCAGCTTAGATCGGTGGGCCTCCTACGAGCAGTACTTC	CASSLDRWASYEQYF
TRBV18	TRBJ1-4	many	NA	TGTGCCAGCTCACCTCAGGGGTCTAATGAAAAACTGTTTTTT	CASSPQGSNEKLFF
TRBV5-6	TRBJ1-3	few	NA	TGTGCCAGCAGGAAAGGTGGCAGACTTAGCTCTGGAAACACCATATATTTT	CASRKGGRLSSGNTIYF
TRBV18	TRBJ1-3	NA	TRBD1	TGTGCCAGCACCACAGGGGATGCTGGCCACAACTTT	CASTTGDAGHNF
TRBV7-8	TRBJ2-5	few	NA	TGTGCCAGCAGTTCCTGGCGGTCCCGGGCGGGTGAGACCCAGTACTTC	CASSSWRSRAGETQYF
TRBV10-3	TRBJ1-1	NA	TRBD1	TGTGCCATCAGTGAGTCGGGGCGGACAGGGAGTATGAACACTGAAGCTTTCTTT	CAISESGRTGSMNTEAFF
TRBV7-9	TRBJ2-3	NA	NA	TGTGCCAGCAGCTCCGGGACAAGGGCCGCAGATACGCAGTATTTT	CASSSGTRAADTQYF
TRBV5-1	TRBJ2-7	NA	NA	TGCGCCAGCAGCCCCGCCCAGGGTCTTGGCGAGCAGTACTTC	CASSPAQGLGEQYF
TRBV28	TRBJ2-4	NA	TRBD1	TGTGCCAGCAGGCTGACAGGGGAAAACATTCAGTACTTC	CASRLTGENIQYF
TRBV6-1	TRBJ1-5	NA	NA	TGTGCCAGCAGTGAAAGTTTTCCCGGGGGGGGTAGCAATCAGCCCCAGCATTTT	CASSESFPGGGSNQPQHF
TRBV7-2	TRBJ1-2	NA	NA	TGTGCCAGCAGCCCACTTACGTATGGCTACACCTTC	CASSPLTYGYTF
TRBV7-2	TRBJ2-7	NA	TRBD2	TGTGCCAGCAGCTTAGCCCTTATGTGGGGGGGAAGGTACGAGCAGTACTTC	CASSLALMWGGRYEQYF
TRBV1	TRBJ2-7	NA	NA	TGCACCAGCAGCCGAGTGCGACTAGCGGGGGTTTGCTACGAGCAGTACTTC	CTSSRVRLAGVCYEQYF
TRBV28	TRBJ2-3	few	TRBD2	TGTGCCAGCAGTTTTTCTGGGGCGGGAGAGGCAGATACGCAGTATTTT	CASSFSGAGEADTQYF
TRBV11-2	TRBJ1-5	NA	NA	TGTGCCAGCAGCGAAAGACCCGGAGGGAGCTATAGCAATCAGCCCCAGCATTTT	CASSERPGGSYSNQPQHF
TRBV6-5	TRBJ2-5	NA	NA	TGTGCCAGCAGTTACTCTGGCGGAACCCAGGGGTACTTC	CASSYSGGTQGYF
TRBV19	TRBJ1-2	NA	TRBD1	TGTGCCAGTAGTATCTACTCCGGGACAGGGGTTTATGGCTACACCTTC	CASSIYSGTGVYGYTF
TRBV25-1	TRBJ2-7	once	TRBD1	TGTGCCGTGAGCGGGTCCGGGACAGGGGGCGAGCAGTACTTC	CAVSGSGTGGEQYF
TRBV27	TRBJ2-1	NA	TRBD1	TGTGCCAGCAGTTCTCCGGGACAGGGGTCGGGCTCCTACAATGAGCAGTTCTTC	CASSSPGQGSGSYNEQFF
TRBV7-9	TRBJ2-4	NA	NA	TGTGCCAGCAGCTTAGAGGGGAGGCGGGGCAAAAACATTCAGTACTTC	CASSLEGRRGKNIQYF
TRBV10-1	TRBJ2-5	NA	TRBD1	TGCGCCAGCAGTGATCGACAGGGCCAGGAGACCCAGTACTTC	CASSDRQGQETQYF
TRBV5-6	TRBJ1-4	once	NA	TGTGCCAGCAGCTTACAGGGAAATGAAAAACTGTTTTTT	CASSLQGNEKLFF
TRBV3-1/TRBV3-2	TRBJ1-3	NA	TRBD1	TGTGCCAGCAGCCAAGATCTGGACAGGGGAACGGGAAACACCATATATTTT	CASSQDLDRGTGNTIYF
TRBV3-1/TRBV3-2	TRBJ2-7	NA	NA	TGTGCCAGCAGCCGCACCGCCGAGGGCGAGCAGTACTTC	CASSRTAEGEQYF
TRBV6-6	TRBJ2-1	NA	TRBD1	TGTGCCAGCAGCACCCGTGAGGGGGCCAAGCAGTTCTTC	CASSTREGAKQFF
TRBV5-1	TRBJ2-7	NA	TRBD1	TGCGCCAGCAGCCTGGGACAGGGGATCTCCTACGAGCAGTACTTC	CASSLGQGISYEQYF